The clone carrying this T cell receptor beta chain was counted between two and nine times. The antigen is not known. cDNA libraries for TCR alpha and TCR beta, carrying sample barcodes and UMIs, came from 5'RACE with constant-segment primers. TCRdb called the 5' RACE reads again in MiXCR, with one record for every CDR3 protein. This table holds roughly 80,000 distinct CDR3 sequences, around a quarter found once. Germline CDR1 and CDR2: SGHAT and FQNNGV. V was cut by 3 bases and J by 0 bases, with 6 bases left in between. This CDR3 comprises 14 residues. This entry belongs to a study of T-cell memory formation after mild COVID-19. Study-wide points: Among clones contracting day 15 to 85, CD4/CD8 was balanced, whereas later expanders leaned CD4+. The study detected some responding clones in pre-infection memory, suggesting cross-reactive memory joined. Contracting CD4+ clones lay largely in CM and EM, with CD8+ ones residing in EMRA.

The sequencing input was PBMCs or a T cell subset sorted from them (not recorded which). The chain employs TRBV11-2 and TRBJ1-3; D remains unclear. This TCR was recovered from a young man who had mild COVID-19 (a few samples of this study predate the infection). Cell type and time point are not known. DNA of the CDR3: TGTGCCAGCAGCTTCCCGGGCTCTGGAAACACCATATATTTT. Protein: CASSFPGSGNTIYF.